The clone carrying this T cell receptor beta chain has only a few counts. This entry belongs to a study of human T cells and chemical hapten exposure. Time point specified: patch test 2, 6 weeks after DPC sensitization. Described treatment: therapeutic diphenylcyclopropenone sensitization with weekly scalp DPC. Trimming took 0 bases from V and 6 from J, leaving 11 bases between them. CDR1 KGHSH and CDR2 LQKENI come from the germline V gene. This CDR3 has 14 residues. TCRdb reprocessed the RACE reads with MiXCR, giving one entry per CDR3 protein. The table records 330,000 or so distinct CDR3 sequences, under 6.5% of them present only once.

This chain joins TRBV18 and TRBJ1-2; D not certain. This receptor was obtained from a woman under 30 with alopecia areata. Some clones in this sample may be carry-over from other donors' samples. Sequencing used whole blood, obtained in connection with sensitization to the hapten diphenylcyclopropenone (DPC). The CDR3 spells CASSPPARYHGYTF. The DNA of the CDR3 is TGTGCCAGCTCACCACCGGCCAGGTACCATGGCTACACCTTC.